This entry is about one T cell receptor beta chain. Enrolment of Seattle patients took place during active infection, and they were followed longitudinally. Assay: immunoSEQ multiplex PCR; the TCRdb copy retains only in-frame clones and omits some. The sample carries about 440,000 clones, about 91% recorded once. The data stem from a study of blood T cell repertoires in COVID-19. The sequenced sample was peripheral blood. The receptor was derived from a woman aged 50 to 65 with COVID-19, enrolled during active disease.

The CDR3 loop reads CASSEALLAGLGNEKLFF. CDR3 DNA: TGTGCCAGCAGTGAAGCGCTTCTGGCAGGGCTTGGTAATGAAAAACTGTTTTTT. The gene calls are TRBV6-1 and TRBJ1-4, with D maybe TRBD1 (5 bases). The germline gives CDR1 MNHNS, CDR2 SASEGT. V was trimmed by 0 bases and J by 4 bases, leaving 18 bases between them. This CDR3 is 18 amino acids long.